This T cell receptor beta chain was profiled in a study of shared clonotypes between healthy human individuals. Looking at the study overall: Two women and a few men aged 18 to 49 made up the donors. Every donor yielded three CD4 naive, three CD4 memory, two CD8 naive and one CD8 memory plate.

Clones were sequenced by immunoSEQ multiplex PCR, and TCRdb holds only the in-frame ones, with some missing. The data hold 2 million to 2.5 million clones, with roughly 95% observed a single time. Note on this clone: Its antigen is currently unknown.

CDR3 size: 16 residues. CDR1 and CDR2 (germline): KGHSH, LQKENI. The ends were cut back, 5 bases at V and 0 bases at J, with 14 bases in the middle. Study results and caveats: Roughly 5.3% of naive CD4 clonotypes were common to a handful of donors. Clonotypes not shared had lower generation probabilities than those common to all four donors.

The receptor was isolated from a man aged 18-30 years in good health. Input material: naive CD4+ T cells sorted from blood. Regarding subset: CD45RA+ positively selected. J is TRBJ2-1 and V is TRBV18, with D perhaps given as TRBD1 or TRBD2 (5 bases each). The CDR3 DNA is TGTGCCAGCTCAAACCTGCCAGGGAGCTCCTACAATGAGCAGTTCTTC. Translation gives CASSNLPGSSYNEQFF.